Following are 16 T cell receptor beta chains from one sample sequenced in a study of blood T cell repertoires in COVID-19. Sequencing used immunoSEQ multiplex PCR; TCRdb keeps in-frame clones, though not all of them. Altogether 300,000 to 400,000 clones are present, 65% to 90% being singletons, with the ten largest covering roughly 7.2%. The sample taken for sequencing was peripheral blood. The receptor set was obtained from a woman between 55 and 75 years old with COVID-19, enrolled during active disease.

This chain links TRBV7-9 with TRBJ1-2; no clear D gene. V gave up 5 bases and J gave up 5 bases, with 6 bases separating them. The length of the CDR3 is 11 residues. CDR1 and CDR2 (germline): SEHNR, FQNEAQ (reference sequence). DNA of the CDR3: TGTGCCAGCAGCCTCTTTTATGGCTACACCTTC. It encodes CASSLFYGYTF.

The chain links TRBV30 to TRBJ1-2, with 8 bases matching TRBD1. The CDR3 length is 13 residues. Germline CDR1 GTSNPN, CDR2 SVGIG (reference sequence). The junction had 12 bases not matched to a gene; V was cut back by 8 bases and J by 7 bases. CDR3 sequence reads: CAAEYQGALGYTF. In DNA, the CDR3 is TGTGCCGCAGAGTACCAGGGGGCGCTTGGCTACACCTTC.

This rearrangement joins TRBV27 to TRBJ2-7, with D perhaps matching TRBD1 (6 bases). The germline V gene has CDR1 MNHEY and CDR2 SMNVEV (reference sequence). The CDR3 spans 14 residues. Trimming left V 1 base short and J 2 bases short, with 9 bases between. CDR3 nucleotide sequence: TGTGCCAGCAGTTTATTAACAGGGACCTACGAGCAGTACTTC. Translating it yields CASSLLTGTYEQYF.

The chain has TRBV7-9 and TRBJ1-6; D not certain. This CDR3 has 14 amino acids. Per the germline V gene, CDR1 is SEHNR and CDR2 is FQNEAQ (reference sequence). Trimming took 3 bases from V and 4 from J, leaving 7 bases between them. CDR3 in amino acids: CASSFSDYNSPLHF. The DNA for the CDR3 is TGTGCCAGCAGCTTCAGTGATTATAATTCACCCCTCCACTTT. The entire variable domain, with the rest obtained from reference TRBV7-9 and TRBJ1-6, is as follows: DTGVSQNPRHKITKRGQNVTFRCDPISEHNRLYWYRQTLGQGPEFLTYFQNEAQLEKSRLLSDRFSAERPKGSFSTLEIQRTEQGDSAMYLCASSFSDYNSPLHFGNGTRLTVT.

DNA of the CDR3: TGTGCCAGCAGCCTGCCCCGGGACAGGGGAAATATCAATGAGCAGTTCTTC. Its translation is CASSLPRDRGNINEQFF. V usage is TRBV7-3 and J usage is TRBJ2-1; 10 bases fit TRBD1. From germline, CDR1 is SGHTA and CDR2 FQGTGA. V trimming: 5 bases; J trimming: 6 bases; junction bases outside the gene matches: 13. The CDR3 is 17 amino acids. Looking up the rest from reference TRBV7-3 and TRBJ2-1 gives the full variable domain: GAGVSQTPSNKVTEKGKYVELRCDPISGHTALYWYRQSLGQGPEFLIYFQGTGAADDSGLPNDRFFAVRPEGSVSTLKIQRTERGDSAVYLCASSLPRDRGNINEQFFGPGTRLTVL.

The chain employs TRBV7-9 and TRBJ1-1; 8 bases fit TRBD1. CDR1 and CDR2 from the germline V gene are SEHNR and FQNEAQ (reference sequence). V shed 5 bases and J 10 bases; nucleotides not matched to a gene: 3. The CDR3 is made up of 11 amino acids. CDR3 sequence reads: CASSLTGGAFF. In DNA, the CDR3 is TGTGCCAGCAGCCTAACAGGGGGAGCTTTCTTT.

This chain's CDR3 is CASTGMGNEAFF. DNA for the CDR3: TGTGCCAGCACGGGAATGGGTAATGAAGCTTTCTTT. This chain links TRBV6-5 with TRBJ1-1; D is uncertain. V was cut by 7 bases and J by 7 bases, with 13 bases left in between. Germline V gene lookup returns CDR1 MNHEY and CDR2 SVGAGI. The CDR3 runs to 12 residues.

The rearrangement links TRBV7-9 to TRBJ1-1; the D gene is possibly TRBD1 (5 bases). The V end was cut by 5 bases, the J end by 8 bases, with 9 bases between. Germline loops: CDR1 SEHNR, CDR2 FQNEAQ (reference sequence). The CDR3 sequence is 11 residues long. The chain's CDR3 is CASSHGGEAFF. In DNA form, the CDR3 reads TGTGCCAGCAGCCACGGGGGGGAAGCTTTCTTT.

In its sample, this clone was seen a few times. The CDR3 loop is CASSYLRVLNTEAFF. CDR3 coding DNA: TGTGCCAGCAGTTACCTCAGGGTATTGAACACTGAAGCTTTCTTT. The chain joins TRBV6-2 or TRBV6-3 to TRBJ1-1; D perhaps matches TRBD1 (5 bases). The germline CDR1 and CDR2 sequences are MNHEY and SVGEGT. V lost 2 bases, J lost 0 bases, and 10 bases lay in between. The CDR3 is made up of 15 amino acids.

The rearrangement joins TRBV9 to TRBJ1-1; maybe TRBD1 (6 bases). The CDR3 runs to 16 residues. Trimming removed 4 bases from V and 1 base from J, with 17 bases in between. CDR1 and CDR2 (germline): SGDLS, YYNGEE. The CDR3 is CASSPTRGGGNTEAFF. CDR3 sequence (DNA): TGTGCCAGCAGCCCAACTCGAGGGGGGGGGAACACTGAAGCTTTCTTT.

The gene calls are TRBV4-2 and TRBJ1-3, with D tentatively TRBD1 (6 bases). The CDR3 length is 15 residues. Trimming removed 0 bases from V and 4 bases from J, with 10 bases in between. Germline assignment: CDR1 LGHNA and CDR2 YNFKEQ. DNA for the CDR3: TGTGCCAGCAGCCAAGAGCGGGGGCAGGGAAACACCATATATTTT. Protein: CASSQERGQGNTIYF.

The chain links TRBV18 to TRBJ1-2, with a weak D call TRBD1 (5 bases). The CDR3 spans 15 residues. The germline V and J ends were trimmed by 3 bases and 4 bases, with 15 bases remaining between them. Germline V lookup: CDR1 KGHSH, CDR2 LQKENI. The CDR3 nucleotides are TGTGCCAGCTCACCGGAGGGGCAGGGAGGCTATGGCTACACCTTC. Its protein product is CASSPEGQGGYGYTF.

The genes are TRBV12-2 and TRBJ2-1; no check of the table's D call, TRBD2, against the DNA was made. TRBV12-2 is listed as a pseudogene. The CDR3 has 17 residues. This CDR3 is CASRPRHPGIYYNEQFF. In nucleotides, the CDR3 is TGTGCAAGTCGCCCACGTCATCCGGGGATATACTACAATGAGCAGTTCTTC.

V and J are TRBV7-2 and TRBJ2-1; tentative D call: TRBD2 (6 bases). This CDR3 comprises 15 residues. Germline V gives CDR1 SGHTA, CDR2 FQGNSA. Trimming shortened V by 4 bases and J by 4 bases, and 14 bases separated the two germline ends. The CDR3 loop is CASSSISGQYNEQFF. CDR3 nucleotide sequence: TGTGCCAGCAGCTCGATTAGCGGACAATACAATGAGCAGTTCTTC.

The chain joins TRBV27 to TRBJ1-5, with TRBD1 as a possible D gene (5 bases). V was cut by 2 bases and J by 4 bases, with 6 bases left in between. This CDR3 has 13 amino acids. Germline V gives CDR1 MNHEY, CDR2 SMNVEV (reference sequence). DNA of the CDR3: TGTGCCAGCAGTTTAGGACAAAATCAGCCCCAGCATTTT. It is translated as CASSLGQNQPQHF.

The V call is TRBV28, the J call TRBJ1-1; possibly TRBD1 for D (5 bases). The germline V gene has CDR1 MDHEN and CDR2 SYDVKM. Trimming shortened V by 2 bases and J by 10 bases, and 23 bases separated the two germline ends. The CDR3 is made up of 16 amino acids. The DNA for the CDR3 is TGTGCCAGCAGTTTAGGGGGGGAGGGGACTAGGGAGGTAGCTTTCTTT. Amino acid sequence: CASSLGGEGTREVAFF.